The 16 T cell receptor beta chains given below trace back to one sample, sequenced in a study of T cells after yellow fever vaccination. Using its own MiXCR run on the 5' RACE reads, TCRdb lists one record per CDR3 protein. Among 300,000 to 350,000 distinct CDR3 sequences listed, approximately 4% were seen once. This specimen consisted of PBMCs, obtained 15 days after the yellow fever booster vaccination. These receptors were taken from a man younger than 35 who received the YFV17D yellow fever vaccine.

The rearrangement links TRBV4-3 to TRBJ2-2; D gene uncertain. CDR1 and CDR2 (germline): LGHNA, YSLEER. Trimming took 4 bases from V and 2 from J, leaving 11 bases between them. CDR3 length: 15 amino acids. CDR3: CASSRRGSNTGELFF. The CDR3 DNA sequence: TGCGCCAGCAGCCGTCGAGGTAGTAACACCGGGGAGCTGTTTTTT.

This clonotype appeared many times. The CDR3 DNA reads as TGCGCCAGCAGCTTGTGGGTAGCGGGGGGCTTGTACAATGAGCAGTTCTTC. Protein: CASSLWVAGGLYNEQFF. The chain links TRBV5-1 to TRBJ2-1; 10 nucleotides agree with TRBD2. After removal of 1 base from V and 4 bases from J, the junction contained 8 bases not matched to a gene. The germline V gene has CDR1 SGHRS and CDR2 YFSETQ. The CDR3 length is 17 residues. Together with reference TRBV5-1 and TRBJ2-1, the CDR3 gives the full variable domain: KAGVTQTPRYLIKTRGQQVTLSCSPISGHRSVSWYQQTPGQGLQFLFEYFSETQRNKGNFPGRFSGRQFSNSRSEMNVSTLELGDSALYLCASSLWVAGGLYNEQFFGPGTRLTVL.

The chain joins TRBV20-1 to TRBJ2-2; no reliable D call. V dropped 0 bases and J dropped 4 bases, with 18 bases sitting between them. Per germline, CDR1 DFQATT and CDR2 SNEGSKA (reference sequence). CDR3 length: 17 residues. The CDR3 DNA reads as TGCAGTGCTAGAGATCGCGGTAGCCTTTTCCTCACCGGGGAGCTGTTTTTT. It encodes CSARDRGSLFLTGELFF.

The J gene is TRBJ1-6, the V gene TRBV7-2; the match to TRBD1 covers 10 bases. The CDR3 is 16 residues long. CDR1 is SGHTA and CDR2 is FQGNSA in the germline V gene. The V gene end was trimmed by 4 bases and the J gene end by 4 bases; junction bases not matched to a gene: 4. CDR3 DNA: TGTGCCAGCAGCTCCCAGGGACAGGGGTATAATTCACCCCTCCACTTT. The encoded protein is CASSSQGQGYNSPLHF.

This clonotype was detected a few times. The rearrangement joins TRBV5-1 to TRBJ2-7; 11 bases are a match to TRBD2. CDR1 and CDR2 (germline): SGHRS, YFSETQ. The length of the CDR3 is 14 residues. V lost 4 bases, J lost 2 bases, and 2 bases stayed unmatched. This chain's CDR3 is CASSPGLAAYEQYF. As DNA, the CDR3 is TGCGCCAGCAGCCCGGGACTAGCGGCCTACGAGCAGTACTTC.

This clonotype was recorded at least ten times. This chain links TRBV20-1 with TRBJ2-5; the match to TRBD2 covers 14 bases. The germline V gene has CDR1 DFQATT and CDR2 SNEGSKA (reference sequence). This CDR3 is built from 16 residues. Unmatched junction bases numbered 10, after V lost 5 bases and J lost 5 bases. As DNA, the CDR3 is TGCAGTGCTGCACGGACTAGCGGGGGGCTGAGGGAGACCCAGTACTTC. Amino acids: CSAARTSGGLRETQYF.

The rearrangement links TRBV20-1 to TRBJ2-7, with D hard to call. Germline CDR1 is DFQATT and CDR2 is SNEGSKA (reference sequence). The CDR3 consists of 13 residues. The V end lost 1 base, the J end lost 6 bases, and 13 bases lay between the germline ends. The CDR3 sequence is CSARAVGLREQYF. In DNA, the CDR3 is TGCAGTGCTAGAGCGGTTGGTCTCCGCGAGCAGTACTTC.

This clonotype was picked up a small number of times. The rearrangement uses TRBV12-3 or TRBV12-4 and TRBJ2-5; tentatively, D is TRBD2 (6 bases). The V gene lost 6 bases and the J gene lost 1 base, with 15 bases spanning the gap. CDR3 length equals 15 residues. The CDR3 DNA is TGTGCCAGCAGCCGGGACGCGGGAATCCAAGAGACCCAGTACTTC. Its translation: CASSRDAGIQETQYF.

The table lists this clonotype with many counts. The rearrangement links TRBV2 to TRBJ1-5; perhaps TRBD1 as D (5 bases). This CDR3 is built from 14 residues. In germline, CDR1 is SNHLY, CDR2 FYNNEI. V was cut by 8 bases and J by 3 bases, with 14 bases left in between. This chain's CDR3 is CASSGDLPNQPQHF. The CDR3 nucleotides read TGTGCCAGCTCCGGGGACCTCCCCAATCAGCCCCAGCATTTT.

CDR3 sequence (DNA): TGTGCCAGCAGCCAAACCGGGGACAGGGGCCTTTATGGCTACACCTTC. Protein product: CASSQTGDRGLYGYTF. The chain couples TRBV7-3 to TRBJ1-2; 10 bases align to TRBD1. Trimming removed 5 bases from V and 5 bases from J; junction bases left unmatched: 11. The CDR3 spans 16 residues. CDR1 and CDR2 from the germline V gene are SGHTA and FQGTGA.

This clonotype was observed many times. V and J are TRBV20-1 and TRBJ2-5; TRBD2 agrees at 7 bases. The V segment lost 3 bases and the J segment 2 bases; nucleotides outside the gene matches: 0. Per germline, CDR1 DFQATT and CDR2 SNEGSKA (reference sequence). This CDR3 comprises 12 residues. CDR3 sequence: CSASGGQETQYF. The CDR3 bases are TGCAGTGCTAGCGGGGGGCAAGAGACCCAGTACTTC.

This sequence joins TRBV12-3 or TRBV12-4 and TRBJ2-5; D gene unclear. This CDR3 spans 16 amino acids. V was pared by 5 bases and J by 1 base, with 17 bases between. The CDR3 sequence: CASSLPRSWTQETQYF. Written as DNA, the CDR3 is TGTGCCAGCAGTCTCCCTCGCAGTTGGACCCAAGAGACCCAGTACTTC.

This clonotype was observed a handful of times. J is TRBJ2-5 and V is TRBV11-1; TRBD2 is a possible D gene (5 bases). Deletions cut 11 bases from V and 2 bases from J, with 9 bases between. The CDR3 is made up of 11 amino acids. Germline lookup yields CDR1 SGHAT and CDR2 FQDESV (reference sequence). CDR3 sequence (DNA): TGTGCCGCGCGCGGGCAAGAGACCCAGTACTTC. The encoded protein is CAARGQETQYF. Looking up the rest from reference TRBV11-1 and TRBJ2-5 gives the full variable domain: EAEVAQSPRYKITEKSQAVAFWCDPISGHATLYWYRQILGQGPELLVQFQDESVVDDSQLPKDRFSAERLKGVDSTLKIQPAELGDSAMYLCAARGQETQYFGPGTRLLVL.

This clonotype was counted ten times or more. The chain combines TRBV5-5 with TRBJ2-5; the match to TRBD2 covers 10 bases. CDR3 length equals 17 residues. V shed 0 bases and J 5 bases; nucleotides not matched to a gene: 10. CDR1 and CDR2 (germline): SGHKS, YYEKEE (reference sequence). Here the CDR3 reads CASSLDGLAGDLETQYF. The CDR3 bases are TGTGCCAGCAGCTTGGACGGGCTAGCGGGGGATTTGGAGACCCAGTACTTC. Filled out from reference TRBV5-5 and TRBJ2-5, the complete variable domain reads DAGVTQSPTHLIKTRGQQVTLRCSPISGHKSVSWYQQVLGQGPQFIFQYYEKEERGRGNFPDRFSARQFPNYSSELNVNALLLGDSALYLCASSLDGLAGDLETQYFGPGTRLLVL.

This clonotype was counted many times. The chain couples TRBV24-1 to TRBJ2-3, with D perhaps matching TRBD2 (5 bases). The germline gives CDR1 KGHDR, CDR2 SFDVKD. Between the trimmed V and J ends, which lost 4 bases and 0 bases, there was a span of 13 bases. CDR3 size: 16 residues. CDR3 sequence reads: CATSEPRERSTDTQYF. CDR3 bases: TGTGCCACCAGTGAGCCCCGGGAAAGGAGCACAGATACGCAGTATTTT.

This clonotype was counted many times. This chain joins TRBV30 and TRBJ1-5; D gene uncertain. The CDR3 has 14 amino acids. V lost 2 bases, J lost 2 bases, and 10 bases lay in between. The germline V gene has CDR1 GTSNPN and CDR2 SVGIG (reference sequence). CDR3 amino acids: CAWSLGFGNQPQHF. DNA for the CDR3: TGTGCCTGGAGTTTGGGATTTGGCAATCAGCCCCAGCATTTT.